The present entry profiles one T cell receptor (beta chain) with its context. The entry originates in a study of blood T cell repertoires in COVID-19. The wider study: Acute and convalescent COVID-19 samples came from the United States, Italy and Spain. From T cells, B-cell-depleted T cells, or PBMCs came the material, which was cDNA or gDNA.

Original data processing: Counts of nucleated cells, estimated from reference gene primer amplification, were obtained. Profiled with immunoSEQ multiplex PCR; TCRdb holds only in-frame clones, not every one. The DNA gave D and trimming, while V, J and clone size come from that table. The table records 200,000 to 300,000 clones, approximately 90% of them present only once. Looked up from germline, CDR1 is MNHEY and CDR2 is SVGAGI. V shed 6 bases, J shed 3 bases, and the junction held 8 bases outside the gene matches. CDR3 size: 15 residues. Sequencing was carried out using peripheral blood. The V gene is TRBV6-5, the J gene TRBJ1-3, with TRBD1 matching 7 bases. This TCR was sampled from a man aged 60 to 69 who had recovered from COVID-19. The CDR3 DNA is TGTGCCAGCAGCGGTTCGGGACAGCGTGGAAACACCATATATTTT. Translated, it gives CASSGSGQRGNTIYF.